This is a list of T cell receptor beta chains from one sample in a study of T cell changes during pregnancy in multiple sclerosis. This table comes from immunoSEQ multiplex PCR, and its TCRdb copy is limited to in-frame clones, with some not included. The profile covers 70,000 to 100,000 clones, with approximately 92% appearing a single time and roughly 1% taken by the ten largest. The sequencing here drew on peripheral blood, taken in the first trimester of pregnancy. The receptor source for this set is a female donor with multiple sclerosis, enrolled in a pregnancy study. The CDR3 runs from the conserved cysteine through the conserved F or W. D genes are given only for firm matches. Only some rows state a clone size, as once, few, many or a class for expanded clones.

>TRBJ1-2|TRBD1|few|TRBV27
TGTGCCAGCGGGGACAGTCTTAACTATGGCTACACCTTC
CASGDSLNYGYTF
>TRBJ2-3|TRBD1|NA|TRBV7-9
TGTGCCAGCAGCCCACCCTCCGGGGACAGGGGGCTTACAGATACGCAGTATTTT
CASSPPSGDRGLTDTQYF
>TRBJ1-5|TRBD1|NA|TRBV7-2
TGTGCCAGCAGGCGACAGGGGCGGAATCAGCCCCAGCATTTT
CASRRQGRNQPQHF
>TRBJ1-6|NA|NA|TRBV5-1
TGCGCCAGCAGCTTGGCCGAACCGGGATCTAGCTCCTATAATTCACCCCTCCACTTT
CASSLAEPGSSSYNSPLHF
>TRBJ1-5|NA|NA|TRBV25-1
TGTGCCAGCAGTGCGAATCGGGGTGAGGAGCCCCAGCATTTT
CASSANRGEEPQHF
>TRBJ2-3|NA|NA|TRBV2
TGTGCCAGCAGTGGACAGTTTCGCACAGATACGCAGTATTTT
CASSGQFRTDTQYF
>TRBJ2-7|TRBD1|once|TRBV28
TGTGCCAGCAGTTACAGGGGACCCTTGTACGAGCAGTACTTC
CASSYRGPLYEQYF
>TRBJ1-5|NA|NA|TRBV30
TGTGCCTGGAGTGTACGGGGTGGCAATCAGCCCCAGCATTTT
CAWSVRGGNQPQHF
>TRBJ2-5|TRBD2|NA|TRBV18
TGTGCCAGCTCTCCCGATAGCGGGAGGGCCCAAGAGACCCAGTACTTC
CASSPDSGRAQETQYF
>TRBJ1-1|TRBD1|NA|TRBV9
TGTGCCAGCAGCCCCTGGACAGGGAAGAACACTGAAGCTTTCTTT
CASSPWTGKNTEAFF
>TRBJ1-1|NA|NA|TRBV19
TGTGCCAGTACCGAGGACAGCGGCGGAACTGAAGCTTTCTTT
CASTEDSGGTEAFF
>TRBJ2-5|TRBD1|NA|TRBV29-1
TGCAGCGGTAGGACAGGGCCCCAAACCCAGTACTTC
CSGRTGPQTQYF
>TRBJ1-4|NA|NA|TRBV5-5
TGTGCCAGCAGCTTATTAAGTGTCGGCGGGAATGAAAAACTGTTTTTT
CASSLLSVGGNEKLFF
>TRBJ1-2|TRBD1|NA|TRBV7-6
TGTGCCAGCAGCCCGACTAGGGGGCAGGATGGCTACACCTTC
CASSPTRGQDGYTF
>TRBJ2-7|NA|NA|TRBV6-5
TGTGCCAGCAGTTTTGACCCGAGGACTGGAACCTACGAGCAGTACTTC
CASSFDPRTGTYEQYF
>TRBJ2-3|TRBD2|NA|TRBV4-3
TGCGCCAGCAGCCAAGACCTAGCGGGGGGGCATGCGACAGATACGCAGTATTTT
CASSQDLAGGHATDTQYF
>TRBJ1-5|NA|NA|TRBV28
TGTGCCAGCAGTTGGCGGGAGGGGAGCAATCAGCCCCAGCATTTT
CASSWREGSNQPQHF
>TRBJ1-2|TRBD1|NA|TRBV7-8
TGTGCCAGCAGCCGGGTAACAGGGGACAGGGGCTACACCTTC
CASSRVTGDRGYTF